This T cell receptor (beta chain) was sequenced during a study of regulatory T cells in long-lasting Graves disease. Background on the study: Disease was considered persistent Graves' disease after over 5 years of antithyroid drugs (with positive TSH receptor antibodies). General study findings and limits: Persistent disease samples used TRBV28, TRBJ1-2 and TRBJ2-5 preferentially.

This clonotype occurred many times. Its antigen is still unknown. Combining iRepertoire HTBI primers with Arm-PCR of CDR3 regions, the authors built TCR beta libraries. Each CDR3 protein gets one entry after TCRdb re-called the multiplex PCR reads with MiXCR. The repertoire holds some 430,000 distinct CDR3 sequences, with 20% to 25% as singletons. The germline gives CDR1 KGHSY, CDR2 FQNENV. The CDR3 sequence is 14 residues long. Trimming removed 2 bases from V and 4 bases from J; junction bases left unmatched: 4. As for time point: persistent/refractory GD, antithyroid drugs over 5 years with positive TRAb. After RNA was extracted from PBMCs, the TCR library was made from it.

The V and J genes are TRBV16 and TRBJ2-7, with 8 bases that match TRBD2. The source is a female donor with Graves disease. The sequencing here drew on peripheral blood mononuclear cells (PBMCs), taken when the disease was refractory, from a patient treated with antithyroid drugs. The CDR3 DNA sequence: TGTGCCAGCAGCCAAGTACTAGCGGAGTACGAGCAGTACTTC. Its protein is CASSQVLAEYEQYF.